Listed below are T cell receptor beta chains from one sample, sequenced in a study of T-cell reconstitution after alpha-beta-depleted transplantation in children. MiXCR, applied by TCRdb to the PCR reads, yields one record per CDR3 protein. This table holds about 610,000 distinct CDR3 sequences, over 9.5% found once. The sample in question was PBMCs from the stem cell graft donor, obtained from the stem cell graft. These receptors came from a human donor who donated a stem cell graft to a child with acute myeloid leukemia. CDR3s include the opening cysteine and the closing phenylalanine or tryptophan. The order of the fields is clone size, CDR3 length, V gene, D gene, J gene, CDR3 protein, CDR3 DNA. A D gene is named only where the DNA matches it firmly. Some rows mark clone size as missing; the rest say once, few, many or name a class of expanded clone.

clone size: few; CDR3 length: 13; V gene: TRBV6-5; D gene: -; J gene: TRBJ1-1; CDR3 protein: CASSSQTNTEAFF; CDR3 DNA: TGTGCCAGCAGTTCCCAGACGAACACTGAAGCTTTCTTT
clone size: -; CDR3 length: 14; V gene: TRBV11-3; D gene: TRBD2; J gene: TRBJ2-1; CDR3 protein: CARKLAASYNEQFF; CDR3 DNA: TGTGCCAGAAAACTAGCGGCCTCCTACAATGAGCAGTTCTTC
clone size: few; CDR3 length: 14; V gene: TRBV5-1; D gene: TRBD1; J gene: TRBJ1-3; CDR3 protein: CASRSTGDGNTIYF; CDR3 DNA: TGCGCCAGCAGATCCACAGGGGATGGAAACACCATATATTTT
clone size: many; CDR3 length: 13; V gene: TRBV6-2/TRBV6-3; D gene: -; J gene: TRBJ2-5; CDR3 protein: CAASIVLEETQYF; CDR3 DNA: TGTGCCGCCAGCATTGTGCTCGAAGAGACCCAGTACTTC
clone size: few; CDR3 length: 12; V gene: TRBV12-3/TRBV12-4; D gene: -; J gene: TRBJ2-1; CDR3 protein: CASSSRGTEQFF; CDR3 DNA: TGTGCCAGCAGTTCCCGGGGAACTGAGCAGTTCTTC
clone size: -; CDR3 length: 16; V gene: TRBV7-6; D gene: -; J gene: TRBJ1-6; CDR3 protein: CASSLAVAGDNSPLHF; CDR3 DNA: TGTGCCAGCAGCTTAGCCGTGGCAGGGGACAATTCACCCCTCCACTTT
clone size: few; CDR3 length: 15; V gene: TRBV3-1; D gene: -; J gene: TRBJ1-5; CDR3 protein: CASSQDRAPNQPQHF; CDR3 DNA: TGTGCCAGCAGCCAAGATCGGGCACCCAATCAGCCCCAGCATTTT
clone size: -; CDR3 length: 14; V gene: TRBV20-1; D gene: -; J gene: TRBJ2-1; CDR3 protein: CSARDLVSASEQFF; CDR3 DNA: TGCAGTGCTAGAGATTTAGTCTCTGCCTCCGAGCAGTTCTTC
clone size: many; CDR3 length: 13; V gene: TRBV27; D gene: -; J gene: TRBJ1-5; CDR3 protein: CASSWFVNQPQHF; CDR3 DNA: TGTGCCAGCAGTTGGTTTGTCAATCAGCCCCAGCATTTT
clone size: many; CDR3 length: 14; V gene: TRBV20-1; D gene: -; J gene: TRBJ2-7; CDR3 protein: CSADDSSLFYEQYF; CDR3 DNA: TGCAGTGCAGACGACAGCTCCCTCTTCTACGAGCAGTACTTC
clone size: -; CDR3 length: 15; V gene: TRBV9; D gene: -; J gene: TRBJ2-1; CDR3 protein: CASNKPGRPYNEQFF; CDR3 DNA: TGTGCCAGCAACAAGCCGGGCAGGCCCTACAATGAGCAGTTCTTC
clone size: -; CDR3 length: 16; V gene: TRBV19; D gene: TRBD1; J gene: TRBJ1-1; CDR3 protein: CASSTSTGARNTEAFF; CDR3 DNA: TGTGCCAGTAGTACATCAACAGGGGCCCGAAACACTGAAGCTTTCTTT
clone size: -; CDR3 length: 15; V gene: TRBV28; D gene: -; J gene: TRBJ2-2; CDR3 protein: CASSLEAPGTGELFF; CDR3 DNA: TGTGCCAGCAGTTTGGAGGCCCCGGGCACCGGGGAGCTGTTTTTT
clone size: -; CDR3 length: 16; V gene: TRBV7-2; D gene: -; J gene: TRBJ1-4; CDR3 protein: CASSPGTSGANEKLFF; CDR3 DNA: TGTGCCAGCAGCCCCGGGACCTCAGGGGCTAATGAAAAACTGTTTTTT
clone size: many; CDR3 length: 13; V gene: TRBV28; D gene: -; J gene: TRBJ2-7; CDR3 protein: CASLQAEPYEQYF; CDR3 DNA: TGTGCCAGCCTCCAAGCGGAGCCCTACGAGCAGTACTTC
clone size: -; CDR3 length: 19; V gene: TRBV2; D gene: TRBD2; J gene: TRBJ2-5; CDR3 protein: CASKGLVESGRSRVETQYF; CDR3 DNA: TGTGCCAGCAAAGGGTTGGTTGAGAGCGGGAGGTCCCGGGTAGAGACCCAGTACTTC
clone size: -; CDR3 length: 13; V gene: TRBV5-1; D gene: -; J gene: TRBJ2-7; CDR3 protein: CASRLSDQDEQYF; CDR3 DNA: TGCGCCAGCAGACTATCCGACCAGGACGAGCAGTACTTC
clone size: few; CDR3 length: 12; V gene: TRBV20-1; D gene: TRBD2; J gene: TRBJ2-1; CDR3 protein: CSATSGQNEQFF; CDR3 DNA: TGCAGTGCCACTAGCGGCCAAAATGAGCAGTTCTTC
clone size: few; CDR3 length: 13; V gene: TRBV5-8; D gene: -; J gene: TRBJ2-3; CDR3 protein: CASTSGYTDTQYF; CDR3 DNA: TGTGCCAGCACCTCGGGATACACAGATACGCAGTATTTT
clone size: -; CDR3 length: 15; V gene: TRBV10-3; D gene: TRBD1; J gene: TRBJ2-5; CDR3 protein: CAITERTGARETQYF; CDR3 DNA: TGTGCCATCACCGAGCGGACAGGAGCCAGGGAGACCCAGTACTTC
clone size: few; CDR3 length: 13; V gene: TRBV18; D gene: -; J gene: TRBJ1-1; CDR3 protein: CASSPPHGVPFLF; CDR3 DNA: TGTGCCAGCTCACCTCCACATGGGGTCCCTTTCCTCTTT
clone size: many; CDR3 length: 14; V gene: TRBV19; D gene: -; J gene: TRBJ2-7; CDR3 protein: CASRPTGRPYEQYF; CDR3 DNA: TGTGCCAGTAGGCCGACTGGGCGGCCCTACGAGCAGTACTTC
clone size: -; CDR3 length: 15; V gene: TRBV3-1; D gene: TRBD2; J gene: TRBJ2-1; CDR3 protein: CASSQGSGDYNEQFF; CDR3 DNA: TGTGCCAGCAGCCAAGGCAGCGGGGATTACAATGAGCAGTTCTTC
clone size: -; CDR3 length: 14; V gene: TRBV7-2; D gene: -; J gene: TRBJ1-5; CDR3 protein: CASSPGWVDQPQHF; CDR3 DNA: TGTGCCAGCAGCCCTGGGTGGGTGGATCAGCCCCAGCATTTT
clone size: -; CDR3 length: 14; V gene: TRBV7-9; D gene: -; J gene: TRBJ2-7; CDR3 protein: CASSLGVGDREQYF; CDR3 DNA: TGTGCCAGCAGCTTAGGTGTGGGAGATCGCGAGCAGTACTTC
clone size: few; CDR3 length: 14; V gene: TRBV7-6; D gene: TRBD2; J gene: TRBJ2-7; CDR3 protein: CASSFATGGYEQYF; CDR3 DNA: TGTGCCAGCAGCTTTGCGACGGGGGGCTACGAGCAGTACTTC
clone size: many; CDR3 length: 14; V gene: TRBV6-5; D gene: -; J gene: TRBJ2-1; CDR3 protein: CASPGGSNYNEQFF; CDR3 DNA: TGTGCCAGCCCTGGGGGGAGCAACTACAATGAGCAGTTCTTC
clone size: few; CDR3 length: 14; V gene: TRBV19; D gene: -; J gene: TRBJ2-1; CDR3 protein: CASSIERAASEQFF; CDR3 DNA: TGTGCCAGTAGTATAGAAAGGGCAGCAAGTGAGCAGTTCTTC
clone size: -; CDR3 length: 20; V gene: TRBV12-3/TRBV12-4; D gene: TRBD2; J gene: TRBJ2-4; CDR3 protein: CASSPGTSGRAELAKNIQYF; CDR3 DNA: TGTGCCAGCAGTCCTGGGACTAGCGGGAGAGCCGAACTAGCCAAAAACATTCAGTACTTC
clone size: few; CDR3 length: 15; V gene: TRBV11-2; D gene: TRBD1; J gene: TRBJ1-5; CDR3 protein: CASSLVGTANQSQHF; CDR3 DNA: TGTGCCAGCAGCTTAGTTGGGACAGCAAATCAGTCCCAGCATTTT
clone size: many; CDR3 length: 14; V gene: TRBV5-1; D gene: -; J gene: TRBJ2-1; CDR3 protein: CASSLEGRNNEQFF; CDR3 DNA: TGCGCCAGCAGCTTGGAGGGCCGCAACAATGAGCAGTTCTTC
clone size: many; CDR3 length: 14; V gene: TRBV29-1; D gene: TRBD2; J gene: TRBJ2-1; CDR3 protein: CSVMGGGTYNEQFF; CDR3 DNA: TGCAGCGTTATGGGGGGGGGAACGTACAATGAGCAGTTCTTC
clone size: many; CDR3 length: 15; V gene: TRBV6-2/TRBV6-3; D gene: -; J gene: TRBJ1-1; CDR3 protein: CASSRGGTRDTEAFF; CDR3 DNA: TGTGCCAGCAGTAGAGGGGGGACAAGGGACACTGAAGCTTTCTTT
clone size: -; CDR3 length: 14; V gene: TRBV20-1; D gene: -; J gene: TRBJ1-1; CDR3 protein: CSARVGGSDTEAFF; CDR3 DNA: TGCAGTGCTAGAGTCGGGGGGTCGGACACTGAAGCTTTCTTT
clone size: -; CDR3 length: 16; V gene: TRBV9; D gene: -; J gene: TRBJ2-1; CDR3 protein: CASSEGEGLRYNEQFF; CDR3 DNA: TGTGCCAGCAGCGAGGGGGAGGGCCTAAGGTACAATGAGCAGTTCTTC
clone size: many; CDR3 length: 15; V gene: TRBV5-1; D gene: -; J gene: TRBJ2-2; CDR3 protein: CASSPTRPLTGELFF; CDR3 DNA: TGCGCCAGCAGCCCGACTCGGCCCCTCACCGGGGAGCTGTTTTTT
clone size: many; CDR3 length: 15; V gene: TRBV4-3; D gene: TRBD1; J gene: TRBJ2-7; CDR3 protein: CASSQDSGQGNEQYF; CDR3 DNA: TGCGCCAGCAGCCAAGATTCCGGACAGGGCAACGAGCAGTACTTC
clone size: -; CDR3 length: 12; V gene: TRBV29-1; D gene: -; J gene: TRBJ2-2; CDR3 protein: CSVDPGTGELFF; CDR3 DNA: TGCAGCGTTGATCCCGGCACCGGGGAGCTGTTTTTT
clone size: -; CDR3 length: 14; V gene: TRBV2; D gene: -; J gene: TRBJ2-3; CDR3 protein: CASSGGHSTDTQYF; CDR3 DNA: TGTGCCAGCAGTGGAGGACACAGCACAGATACGCAGTATTTT
clone size: many; CDR3 length: 12; V gene: TRBV29-1; D gene: -; J gene: TRBJ1-1; CDR3 protein: CSVAGRGTEAFF; CDR3 DNA: TGCAGCGTTGCAGGGCGTGGGACTGAAGCTTTCTTT
clone size: many; CDR3 length: 15; V gene: TRBV5-6; D gene: -; J gene: TRBJ2-3; CDR3 protein: CASSLVQGQSDTQYF; CDR3 DNA: TGTGCCAGCAGCTTGGTTCAGGGTCAGTCAGATACGCAGTATTTT
clone size: -; CDR3 length: 14; V gene: TRBV7-2; D gene: -; J gene: TRBJ2-7; CDR3 protein: CASSLIEGPYEQYF; CDR3 DNA: TGTGCCAGCAGCTTAATCGAGGGACCCTACGAGCAGTACTTC
clone size: few; CDR3 length: 12; V gene: TRBV20-1; D gene: -; J gene: TRBJ2-3; CDR3 protein: CSAFKIADTQYF; CDR3 DNA: TGCAGTGCTTTCAAGATTGCAGATACGCAGTATTTT
clone size: few; CDR3 length: 15; V gene: TRBV12-3/TRBV12-4; D gene: TRBD1; J gene: TRBJ1-5; CDR3 protein: CASSYDRGNNQPQHF; CDR3 DNA: TGTGCCAGCAGTTACGACAGGGGAAACAATCAGCCCCAGCATTTT
clone size: few; CDR3 length: 12; V gene: TRBV20-1; D gene: TRBD2; J gene: TRBJ2-7; CDR3 protein: CRATGLANEQYF; CDR3 DNA: TGCAGGGCGACGGGACTAGCGAACGAGCAGTACTTC
clone size: many; CDR3 length: 10; V gene: TRBV29-1; D gene: TRBD2; J gene: TRBJ2-1; CDR3 protein: CSVLGSGSSF; CDR3 DNA: TGCAGCGTACTGGGTAGCGGGAGCAGCTTC
clone size: -; CDR3 length: 14; V gene: TRBV11-3; D gene: -; J gene: TRBJ2-5; CDR3 protein: CASSPRKGIETQYF; CDR3 DNA: TGTGCCAGCAGCCCGCGGAAAGGGATCGAGACCCAGTACTTC
clone size: many; CDR3 length: 13; V gene: TRBV29-1; D gene: -; J gene: TRBJ2-1; CDR3 protein: CSVEDASYNEQFF; CDR3 DNA: TGCAGCGTTGAAGATGCGTCCTACAATGAGCAGTTCTTC
clone size: few; CDR3 length: 14; V gene: TRBV27; D gene: TRBD1; J gene: TRBJ1-2; CDR3 protein: CASTAQGEGYGYTF; CDR3 DNA: TGTGCCAGCACCGCCCAGGGGGAAGGCTATGGCTACACCTTC
clone size: many; CDR3 length: 15; V gene: TRBV28; D gene: TRBD2; J gene: TRBJ2-3; CDR3 protein: CASSFSGVGTDTQYF; CDR3 DNA: TGTGCCAGCAGTTTCAGCGGGGTTGGCACAGATACGCAGTATTTT
clone size: few; CDR3 length: 15; V gene: TRBV5-4; D gene: -; J gene: TRBJ2-1; CDR3 protein: CASSPKTGARNEQFF; CDR3 DNA: TGTGCCAGCAGCCCTAAGACAGGCGCCCGCAATGAGCAGTTCTTC
clone size: many; CDR3 length: 16; V gene: TRBV27; D gene: -; J gene: TRBJ1-6; CDR3 protein: CASQTRRGPSNSPLHF; CDR3 DNA: TGTGCCAGCCAGACACGACGAGGACCCAGCAATTCACCCCTCCACTTT
clone size: few; CDR3 length: 15; V gene: TRBV9; D gene: TRBD1; J gene: TRBJ2-2; CDR3 protein: CASSAPTGQYWELFF; CDR3 DNA: TGTGCCAGCAGCGCACCGACAGGGCAATATTGGGAGCTGTTTTTT
clone size: -; CDR3 length: 16; V gene: TRBV20-1; D gene: TRBD2; J gene: TRBJ2-1; CDR3 protein: CSARPDSGSSYNEQFF; CDR3 DNA: TGCAGTGCTAGACCCGATAGCGGGAGCTCCTACAATGAGCAGTTCTTC
clone size: many; CDR3 length: 13; V gene: TRBV20-1; D gene: -; J gene: TRBJ2-3; CDR3 protein: CSVREGAPDTQYF; CDR3 DNA: TGCAGTGTTAGGGAAGGCGCCCCAGATACGCAGTATTTT
clone size: many; CDR3 length: 16; V gene: TRBV20-1; D gene: TRBD2; J gene: TRBJ2-7; CDR3 protein: CSARGPQRGTTAEQYF; CDR3 DNA: TGCAGTGCTAGAGGGCCCCAGCGGGGGACTACGGCGGAGCAGTACTTC